The present TCR delta chain was sequenced within a study of γδ T cells in repeated Plasmodium falciparum infection. About the research overall: Four controlled malaria infections with P. falciparum NF54 spanned about 23 months. Whole-study findings and limits: Compared with Australian children, Malian Vdelta2-negative repertoires seemed more clonal, less diverse, less shared.

Between the trimmed V and J ends, which lost 4 bases and 0 bases, there was a span of 22 bases. The CDR3 consists of 17 residues. Germline V gene sequence: CDR1 NSMFDY, CDR2 ISSIKDK. Worth noting for this clone: What it recognizes is unknown. The translation of this DNA and the TCRdb protein of a much larger clone differ at residue 5, probably owing to a read error; the protein shown here is translated from the DNA.

TCRdb processed the multiplex PCR reads again with the CATT caller. Of 90,000 to 95,000 delta-chain clones listed, 0.95% to 1% are singletons. Gammadelta T cells were flow-sorted from PBMC into Vgamma9/Vdelta2+ and Vdelta2-negative populations for bulk analysis. The chain has TRAV29/DV5 and TRDJ1; TRDD3 might be the D (9 bases). The TCR was taken from a pool of human donors (malaria-infected and uninfected, not separated). Sample: gamma-delta T cells from blood. The CDR3 bases are TGTGCAGCACGGTCTTCCTACTGGGGGACGTACACCGATAAACTCATCTTT. It is translated as CAARSSYWGTYTDKLIF.